Sequencing of this T cell receptor beta chain was carried out in a study of response to subunit inactivated influenza vaccine. Notes on the study in general: It was suggested by the authors that few new T cells are recruited by each seasonal influenza vaccination.

The CDR3 length is 15 residues. The germline CDR1 and CDR2 sequences are MNHEY and SVGAGI. The V end was cut by 0 bases, the J end by 8 bases, with 13 bases between. TCRdb ran MiXCR on the RT-PCR reads and lists one entry per CDR3 protein. Seen here are 450,000 to 700,000 distinct CDR3 sequences, 14% observed once, and the top ten hold over 8.5%. This clonotype showed up just a few times. Its antigen is unidentified. Sequencing was performed on PBMCs from blood, taken about 11 days after vaccination. The source of this sequence is a man aged 45-60 years who received an inactivated influenza vaccine. V and J are TRBV6-5 and TRBJ1-4; D gene unclear. The CDR3 reads CASSYSPALAEKLFF. The CDR3 region has the DNA TGTGCCAGCAGTTACTCTCCAGCCTTGGCAGAAAAACTGTTTTTT.